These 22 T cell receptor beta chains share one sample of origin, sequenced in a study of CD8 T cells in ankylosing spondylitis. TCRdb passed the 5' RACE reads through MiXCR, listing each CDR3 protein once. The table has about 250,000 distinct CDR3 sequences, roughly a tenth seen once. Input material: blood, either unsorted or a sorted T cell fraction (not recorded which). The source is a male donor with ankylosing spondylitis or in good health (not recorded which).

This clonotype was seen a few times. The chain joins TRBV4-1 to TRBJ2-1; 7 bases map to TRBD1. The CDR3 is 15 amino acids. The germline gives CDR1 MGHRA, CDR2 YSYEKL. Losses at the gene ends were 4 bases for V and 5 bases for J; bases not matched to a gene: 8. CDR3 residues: CASSPQGKVDNEQFF. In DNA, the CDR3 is TGCGCCAGCAGCCCACAGGGGAAGGTTGACAATGAGCAGTTCTTC.

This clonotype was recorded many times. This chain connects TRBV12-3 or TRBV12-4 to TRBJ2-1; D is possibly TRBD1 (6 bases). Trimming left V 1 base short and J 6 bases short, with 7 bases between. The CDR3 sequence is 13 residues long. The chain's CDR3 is CASSLEQGNEQFF. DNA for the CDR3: TGTGCCAGCAGTTTAGAACAGGGCAATGAGCAGTTCTTC.

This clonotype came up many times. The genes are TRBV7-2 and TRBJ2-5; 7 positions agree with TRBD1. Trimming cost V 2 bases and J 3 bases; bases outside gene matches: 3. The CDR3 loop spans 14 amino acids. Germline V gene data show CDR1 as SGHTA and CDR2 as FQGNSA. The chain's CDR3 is CASSLMTGKETQYF. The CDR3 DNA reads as TGTGCCAGCAGCTTAATGACAGGGAAAGAGACCCAGTACTTC.

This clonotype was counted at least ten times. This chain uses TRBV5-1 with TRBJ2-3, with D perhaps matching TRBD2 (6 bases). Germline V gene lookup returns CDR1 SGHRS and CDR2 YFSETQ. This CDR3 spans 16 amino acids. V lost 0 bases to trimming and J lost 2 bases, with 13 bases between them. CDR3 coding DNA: TGCGCCAGCAGCTTGGGGTTAGGGGACTCCACAGATACGCAGTATTTT. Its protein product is CASSLGLGDSTDTQYF.

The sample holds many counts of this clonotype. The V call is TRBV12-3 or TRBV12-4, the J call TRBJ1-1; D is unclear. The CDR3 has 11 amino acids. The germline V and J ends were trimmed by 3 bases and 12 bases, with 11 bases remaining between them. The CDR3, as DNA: TGTGCCAGCAGTTTCTACAGAGGGACTTTCTTT. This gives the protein CASSFYRGTFF.

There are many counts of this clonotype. CDR3 DNA: TGTGCCAGCAGCCCGGGGGGTCTGGCCACTGAAGCTTTCTTT. Protein sequence: CASSPGGLATEAFF. The rearrangement uses TRBV7-2 and TRBJ1-1; D perhaps matches TRBD1 (5 bases). This CDR3 contains 14 residues. CDR1 and CDR2 (germline): SGHTA, FQGNSA. Trimming removed 5 bases at V and 4 bases at J, with 14 bases between.

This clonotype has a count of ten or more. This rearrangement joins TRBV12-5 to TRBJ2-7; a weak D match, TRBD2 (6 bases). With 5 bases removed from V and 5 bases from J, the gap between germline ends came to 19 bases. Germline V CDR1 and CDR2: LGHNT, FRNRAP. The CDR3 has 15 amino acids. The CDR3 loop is CASGPVRGTPHEQYF. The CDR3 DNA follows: TGTGCTAGTGGTCCGGTGCGCGGGACCCCTCACGAGCAGTACTTC. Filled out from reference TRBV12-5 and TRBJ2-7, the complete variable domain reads DARVTQTPRHKVTEMGQEVTMRCQPILGHNTVFWYRQTMMQGLELLAYFRNRAPLDDSGMPKDRFSAEMPDATLATLKIQPSEPRDSAVYFCASGPVRGTPHEQYFGPGTRLTVT.

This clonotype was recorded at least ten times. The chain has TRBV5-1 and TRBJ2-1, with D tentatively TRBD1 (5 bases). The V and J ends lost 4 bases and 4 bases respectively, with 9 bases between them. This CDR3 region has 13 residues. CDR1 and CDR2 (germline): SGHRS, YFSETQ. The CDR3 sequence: CASSTDRYNEQFF. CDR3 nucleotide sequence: TGCGCCAGCAGCACCGACAGATACAATGAGCAGTTCTTC.

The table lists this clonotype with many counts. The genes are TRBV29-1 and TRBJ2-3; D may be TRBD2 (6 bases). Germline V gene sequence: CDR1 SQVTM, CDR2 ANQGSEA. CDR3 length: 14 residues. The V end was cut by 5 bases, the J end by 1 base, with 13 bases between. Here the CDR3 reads CSVRARRGTDTQYF. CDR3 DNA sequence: TGCAGCGTTAGGGCTAGGAGGGGCACAGATACGCAGTATTTT.

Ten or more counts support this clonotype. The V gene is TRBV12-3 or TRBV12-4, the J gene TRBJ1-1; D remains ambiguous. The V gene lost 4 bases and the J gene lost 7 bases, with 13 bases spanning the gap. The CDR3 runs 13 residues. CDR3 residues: CASSSSPDGEAFF. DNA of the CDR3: TGTGCCAGCAGTTCATCGCCGGACGGTGAAGCTTTCTTT.

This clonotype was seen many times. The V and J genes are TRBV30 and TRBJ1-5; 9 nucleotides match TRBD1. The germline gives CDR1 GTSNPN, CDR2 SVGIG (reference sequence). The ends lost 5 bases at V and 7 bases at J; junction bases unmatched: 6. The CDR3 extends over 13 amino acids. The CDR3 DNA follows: TGTGCCTGGGCACAGGGGGCAAGGCAGCCCCAGCATTTT. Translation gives CAWAQGARQPQHF. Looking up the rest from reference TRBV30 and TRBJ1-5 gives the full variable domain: SQTIHQWPATLVQPVGSPLSLECTVEGTSNPNLYWYRQAAGRGLQLLFYSVGIGQISSEVPQNLSASRPQDRQFILSSKKLLLSDSGFYLCAWAQGARQPQHFGDGTRLSIL.

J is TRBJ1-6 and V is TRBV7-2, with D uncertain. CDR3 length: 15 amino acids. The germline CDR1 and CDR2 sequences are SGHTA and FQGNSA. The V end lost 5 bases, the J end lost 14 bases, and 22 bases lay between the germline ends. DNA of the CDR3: TGTGCCAGCAGCATGAAGTCGGGGTTTAATTCGGCCCTCCACTTT. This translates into CASSMKSGFNSALHF.

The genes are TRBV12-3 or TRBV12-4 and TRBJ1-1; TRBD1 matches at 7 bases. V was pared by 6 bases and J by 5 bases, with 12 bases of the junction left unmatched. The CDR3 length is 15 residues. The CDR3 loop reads CASSPMQGGMTEAFF. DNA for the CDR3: TGTGCCAGCAGCCCTATGCAGGGGGGCATGACTGAAGCTTTCTTT.

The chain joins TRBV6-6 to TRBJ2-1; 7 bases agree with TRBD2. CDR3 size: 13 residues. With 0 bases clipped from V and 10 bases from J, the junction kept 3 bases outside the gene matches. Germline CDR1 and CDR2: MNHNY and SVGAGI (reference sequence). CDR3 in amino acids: CASSYSGGSEQFF. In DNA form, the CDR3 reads TGTGCCAGCAGTTACTCCGGGGGGTCCGAGCAGTTCTTC.

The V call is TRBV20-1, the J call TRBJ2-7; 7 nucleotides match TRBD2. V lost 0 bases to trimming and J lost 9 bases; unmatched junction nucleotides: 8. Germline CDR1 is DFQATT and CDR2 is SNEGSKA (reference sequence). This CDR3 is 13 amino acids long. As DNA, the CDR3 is TGCAGTGCTAGAGAGGCCGGGGGGTTCGCGCAGTACTTC. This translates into CSAREAGGFAQYF.

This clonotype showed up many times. The CDR3 region has the DNA TGCAGTGCTAAGTCTACCGTTAAGAATAAACTGTTTTTT. It is translated as CSAKSTVKNKLFF. V is TRBV20-1 and J is TRBJ1-4; D is unclear. The V gene lost 4 bases and the J gene lost 11 bases, with 17 bases spanning the gap. The CDR3 sequence is 13 residues long. Per germline, CDR1 DFQATT and CDR2 SNEGSKA (reference sequence).

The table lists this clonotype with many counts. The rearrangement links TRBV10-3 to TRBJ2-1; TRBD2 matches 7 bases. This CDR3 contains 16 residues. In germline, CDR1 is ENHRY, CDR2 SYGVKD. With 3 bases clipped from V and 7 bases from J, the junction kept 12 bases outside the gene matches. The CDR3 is CAISDGTGGGRNEQFF. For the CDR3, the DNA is TGTGCCATCAGTGACGGGACGGGAGGAGGTAGGAATGAGCAGTTCTTC.

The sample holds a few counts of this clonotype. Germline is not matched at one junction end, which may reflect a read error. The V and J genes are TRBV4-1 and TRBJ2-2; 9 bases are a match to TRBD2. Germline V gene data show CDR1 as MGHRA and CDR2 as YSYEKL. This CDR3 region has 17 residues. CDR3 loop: CVSSQDQRGVNTGELFF. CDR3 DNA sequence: TGCGTCAGCAGCCAAGATCAGCGGGGGGTCAACACCGGGGAGCTGTTTTTT.

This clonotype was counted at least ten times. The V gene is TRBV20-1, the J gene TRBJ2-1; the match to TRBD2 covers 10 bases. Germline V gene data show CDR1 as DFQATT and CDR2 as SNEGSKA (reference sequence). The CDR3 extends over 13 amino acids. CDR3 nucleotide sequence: TGCAGCACCAAGCGGGAGGGCCCTAATGAGCAGTTCTTC. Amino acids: CSTKREGPNEQFF.

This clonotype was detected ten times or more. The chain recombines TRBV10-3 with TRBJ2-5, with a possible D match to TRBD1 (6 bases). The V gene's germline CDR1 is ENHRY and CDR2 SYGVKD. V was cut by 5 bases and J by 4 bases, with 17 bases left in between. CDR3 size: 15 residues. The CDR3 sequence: CAISTATGLGETQYF. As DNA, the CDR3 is TGTGCCATCAGTACCGCCACAGGGTTGGGAGAGACCCAGTACTTC.

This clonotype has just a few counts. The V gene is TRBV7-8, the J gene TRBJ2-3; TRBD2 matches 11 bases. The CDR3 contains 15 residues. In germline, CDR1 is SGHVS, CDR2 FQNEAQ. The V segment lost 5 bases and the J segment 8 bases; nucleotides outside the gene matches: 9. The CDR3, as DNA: TGTGCCAGCAGCCCGGGACTAGCGGTTCAGGGTACGCAGTATTTT. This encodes CASSPGLAVQGTQYF.

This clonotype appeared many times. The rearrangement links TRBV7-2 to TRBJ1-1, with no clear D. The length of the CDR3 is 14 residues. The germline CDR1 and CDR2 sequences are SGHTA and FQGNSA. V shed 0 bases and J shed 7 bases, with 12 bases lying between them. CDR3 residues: CASSLAPVTHEAFF. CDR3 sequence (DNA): TGTGCCAGCAGCTTAGCTCCGGTTACCCATGAAGCTTTCTTT.